What follows is one TCR beta chain and its context. The sample belongs to a study of molecular identifiers for immune sequencing clone quantification. TCRdb fed the PCR reads into MiXCR, producing one record per CDR3 protein. Of about half a million distinct CDR3 sequences listed, about 20% are singletons. CDR1 LNHDA and CDR2 SQIVND come from the germline V gene (reference sequence). This CDR3 region has 14 residues. Trimming left V 3 bases short and J 4 bases short, with 12 bases between. Input material: naive CD8+ T cells from blood, with Jurkat cell RNA spiked in. Documented subset: FACS-sorted CD8+CD4-CCR7+CD45RA+ naive T cells. The chain joins TRBV19 to TRBJ1-2; the D gene is possibly TRBD1 (5 bases). The sequence was collected from a human donor in good health. Some libraries in this study had Jurkat cell RNA spiked in. The CDR3 sequence: CASSIRGGSYGYTF. For the CDR3, the DNA is TGTGCCAGTAGTATTCGGGGCGGCAGCTATGGCTACACCTTC.